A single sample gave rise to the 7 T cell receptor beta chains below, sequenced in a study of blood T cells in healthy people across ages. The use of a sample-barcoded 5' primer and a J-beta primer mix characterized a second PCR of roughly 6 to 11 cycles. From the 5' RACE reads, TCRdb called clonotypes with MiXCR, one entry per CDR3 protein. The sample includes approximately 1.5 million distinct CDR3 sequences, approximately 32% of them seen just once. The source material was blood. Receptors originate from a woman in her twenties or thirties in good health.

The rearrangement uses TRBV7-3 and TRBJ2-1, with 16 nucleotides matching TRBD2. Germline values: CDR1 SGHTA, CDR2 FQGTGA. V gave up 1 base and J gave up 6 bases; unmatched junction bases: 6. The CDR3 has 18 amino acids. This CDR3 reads CASSLICGTSGRANEQFF. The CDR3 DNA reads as TGTGCCAGCAGCTTAATATGCGGGACTAGCGGGAGGGCCAATGAGCAGTTCTTC.

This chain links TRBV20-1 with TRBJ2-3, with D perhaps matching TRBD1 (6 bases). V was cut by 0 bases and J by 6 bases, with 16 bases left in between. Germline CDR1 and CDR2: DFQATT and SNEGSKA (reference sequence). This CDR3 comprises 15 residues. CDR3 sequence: CSARDQGGVGDTQYF. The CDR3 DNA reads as TGCAGTGCTAGAGATCAAGGGGGAGTTGGGGATACGCAGTATTTT.

The CDR3 here is CATSDPRTGGYEQFF. CDR3 sequence (DNA): TGTGCCACCAGTGATCCTAGGACAGGGGGGTATGAGCAGTTCTTC. The chain is built from TRBV24-1 and TRBJ2-1, with TRBD1 identical over 10 bases. V shed 3 bases and J 8 bases; nucleotides not matched to a gene: 6. CDR3 size: 15 residues. Germline CDR1 is KGHDR and CDR2 is SFDVKD.

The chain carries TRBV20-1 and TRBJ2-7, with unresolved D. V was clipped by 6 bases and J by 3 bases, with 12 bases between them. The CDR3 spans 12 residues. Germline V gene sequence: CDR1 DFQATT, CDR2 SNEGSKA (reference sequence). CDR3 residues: CSAQLVGYEQYF. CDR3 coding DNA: TGCAGTGCGCAGCTGGTCGGCTACGAGCAGTACTTC.

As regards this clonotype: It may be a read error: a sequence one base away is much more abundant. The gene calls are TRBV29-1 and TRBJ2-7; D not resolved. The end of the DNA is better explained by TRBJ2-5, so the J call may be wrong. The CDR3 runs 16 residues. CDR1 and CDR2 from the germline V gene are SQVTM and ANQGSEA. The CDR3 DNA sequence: TGCAGCGCCCCTGGGTTAGGGTCCGATTTGGGGGAGACCCAGTACTTC. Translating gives CSAPGLGSDLGETQYF.

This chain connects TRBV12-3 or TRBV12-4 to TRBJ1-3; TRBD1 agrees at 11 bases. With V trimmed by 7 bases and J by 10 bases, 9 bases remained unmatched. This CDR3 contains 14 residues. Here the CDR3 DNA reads TGTGCCAGCACAGCGGACAGGGGGCTGAGAACCATATATTTT. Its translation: CASTADRGLRTIYF.

CDR3 nucleotides: TGCAGTGCTAGAGATATGACAGGGGGCACTGAAGCTTTCTTT. It is translated as CSARDMTGGTEAFF. The rearrangement uses TRBV20-1 and TRBJ1-1; 9 bases agree with TRBD1. CDR1 is DFQATT and CDR2 is SNEGSKA in the germline V gene (reference sequence). V trimming: 0 bases; J trimming: 4 bases; junction bases outside the gene matches: 3. The CDR3 spans 14 residues.